This T cell receptor beta chain was observed in a study of siplizumab effects on memory and regulatory T cells. TCRdb's copy holds only in-frame clones and misses some; the assay was immunoSEQ multiplex PCR. The sample yields around 100,000 clones, 91% seen once. On this clone: What it recognizes is unknown.

CDR1 MNHEY and CDR2 SMNVEV come from the germline V gene (reference sequence). Germline trimming cut 3 bases from V and 4 bases from J; bases unmatched to any gene: 3. This CDR3 comprises 14 residues. General study findings and limits: With siplizumab, Treg-derived clones averaged about 71% of mappable alloreactive CD4+ clones, versus less than 35% in controls. Siplizumab produced a significant reduction in alloreactive sequences that were traceable to unstimulated CD4+ memory cells. Proliferating CD4+ or CD8+ clones, roughly 80-95% of them, lacked an assignable naive or memory phenotype.

Sequencing used CD4+ T cells sorted from blood. The V and J genes are TRBV27 and TRBJ2-3; 8 bases match TRBD2. This clonotype was obtained from a human donor in good health. CDR3 amino acids: CASSFRGGPDTQYF. CDR3 coding DNA: TGTGCCAGCAGTTTCCGGGGGGGGCCAGATACGCAGTATTTT.